This TCR beta chain was captured by sequencing in a study of cytomegalovirus exposure and HLA in healthy donors. Study outcomes and limitations: Later analysis showed most CMV-associated TCR beta chains appearing HLA-restricted. It was likely that a cluster of highly shared sequence variants was a sequencing artifact. CMV serostatus was the only recorded immune exposure for donors. Of the V segments, some could not be distinguished, including TRBV6-2 and TRBV6-3, and were excluded.

This CDR3 has 13 residues. V was shortened by 6 bases and J by 1 base, with 7 bases between the two germline ends. The germline V gene encodes CDR1 MNHNS and CDR2 SASEGT. As for this clone: Its antigen is not identified.

A multiplex PCR was run with 60 Vbeta primers and 13 Jbeta primers. The repertoire was sequenced with immunoSEQ multiplex PCR; TCRdb's copy has only in-frame clones and lacks some. The top ten clones hold more than 2.5% of a sample with approximately 150,000 clones, around 82% of them seen once. This clonotype was obtained from a man between 18 and 35 years old in good health and CMV-seropositive. The specimen was PBMCs. The chain links TRBV6-1 to TRBJ1-5, with D hard to call. CDR3 bases: TGTGCCAGCAGGATAGTGAGCAATCAGCCCCAGCATTTT. Translation gives CASRIVSNQPQHF.